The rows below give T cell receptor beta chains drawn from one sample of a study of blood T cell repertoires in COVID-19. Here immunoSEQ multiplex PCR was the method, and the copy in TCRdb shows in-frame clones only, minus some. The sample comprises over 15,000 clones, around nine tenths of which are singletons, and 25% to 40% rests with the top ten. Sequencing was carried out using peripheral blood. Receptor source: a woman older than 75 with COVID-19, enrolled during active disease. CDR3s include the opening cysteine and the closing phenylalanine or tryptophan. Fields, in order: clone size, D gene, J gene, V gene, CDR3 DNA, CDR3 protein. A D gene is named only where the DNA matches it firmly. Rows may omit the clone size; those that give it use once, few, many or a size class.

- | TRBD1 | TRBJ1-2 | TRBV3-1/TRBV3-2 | TGTGCCAGCAGCCAAGTCGAGAAGACAGGGACTAACTATGGCTACACCTTC | CASSQVEKTGTNYGYTF
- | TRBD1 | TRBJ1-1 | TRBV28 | TGTGCCAGCAGTGGCACCGGGACAGGGGGGACTGAAGCTTTCTTT | CASSGTGTGGTEAFF
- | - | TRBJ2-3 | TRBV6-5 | TGTGCCAGCAGAGCCACTTCGGACAAACATACGCAGTATTTT | CASRATSDKHTQYF
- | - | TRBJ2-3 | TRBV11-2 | TGTGCCAGCAGCCCTAGGGCCCGTGGTAGGAGGGATACGCAGTATTTT | CASSPRARGRRDTQYF
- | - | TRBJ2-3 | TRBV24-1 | TGTGCCACCAGTGGAGCTTTTGGAGACGGCACAGATACGCAGTATTTT | CATSGAFGDGTDTQYF
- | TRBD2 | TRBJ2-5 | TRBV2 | TGTGCCAGCAGTGAAAACCCGACTAGCCCAAATCAAGAGACCCAGTACTTC | CASSENPTSPNQETQYF
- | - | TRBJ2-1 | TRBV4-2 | TGTGCCAGCAGCCAAAAGGGCGGGGAAACCTACAATGAGCAGTTCTTC | CASSQKGGETYNEQFF
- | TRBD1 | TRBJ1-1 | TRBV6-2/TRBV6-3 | TGTGCCAGCAGTATAATGACAGGGCCCGAAGCTTTCTTT | CASSIMTGPEAFF
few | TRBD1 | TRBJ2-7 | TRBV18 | TGTGCCAGCTCGGCCGGGACAGGTACCTACGAGCAGTACTTC | CASSAGTGTYEQYF
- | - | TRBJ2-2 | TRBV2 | TGTGCCAGCAGTGGGAACAGGGAAGGCGGGGAGCTGTTTTTT | CASSGNREGGELFF
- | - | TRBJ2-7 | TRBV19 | TGTGCCAGTAGTACCCAGGGAGGCTCTTACGAGCAGTACTTC | CASSTQGGSYEQYF
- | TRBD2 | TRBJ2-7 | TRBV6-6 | TGTGCCAGCAGTCAACCGGGACTAGCGGGAAACGAGCAGTACTTC | CASSQPGLAGNEQYF
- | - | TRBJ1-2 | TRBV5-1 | TGCGCCAGCAGCTTGGGACAGCCACCATACACCTTC | CASSLGQPPYTF
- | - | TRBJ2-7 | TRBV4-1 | TGCGCCAGCAGCCAAGAAAGTGGGAGGTACTACGAGCAGTACTTC | CASSQESGRYYEQYF
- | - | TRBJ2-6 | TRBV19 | TGTGCCAGTAGTATGGGCGGGGCCAACGTCCTGACTTTC | CASSMGGANVLTF
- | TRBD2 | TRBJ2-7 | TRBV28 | TGTGCCACCCTGACTAGCGGAGCCCTCTACGAGCAGTACTTC | CATLTSGALYEQYF
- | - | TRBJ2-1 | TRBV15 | TGTGCCACCAGCAGAGATACGGTGGTGTTGCAGTTCTTC | CATSRDTVVLQFF
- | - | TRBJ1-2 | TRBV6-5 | TGTGCCAGCAGTTACCAACGGACACTTAACTATGGCTACACCTTC | CASSYQRTLNYGYTF
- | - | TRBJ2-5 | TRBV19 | TGTGCCAGTAGAACAGGTAACCAAGAGACCCAGTACTTC | CASRTGNQETQYF
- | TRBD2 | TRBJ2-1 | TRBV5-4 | TGTGCCAGCAGCCCCGGGACTAGCGGGATTAGCAATGAGCAGTTCTTC | CASSPGTSGISNEQFF
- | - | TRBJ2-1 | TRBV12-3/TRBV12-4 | TGTGCCAGCAGTTTAAGCCGGGGCAATGAGCAGTTCTTC | CASSLSRGNEQFF
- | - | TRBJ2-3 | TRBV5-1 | TGCGCCAGCAGCTTAACGGGGTCGGGCACAGATACGCAGTATTTT | CASSLTGSGTDTQYF